One sample yielded the 23 T cell receptor beta chains listed below, sequenced in a study of blood T cell repertoires in COVID-19 (dated by TCRdb to about 2020). The library was produced with the immunoSEQ multiplex PCR assay. The table was pulled from immuneACCESS by TCRdb, which kept in-frame rearrangements only. Such tables lose some clones; where checked, under half of the loss comes from unresolved V genes, and the rest has no known cause. The sample has about 34,000 clones on record, less than 95% of them singletons. The ten largest account for roughly 19% of the sample. Source material: peripheral blood. The receptors were gathered from an elderly man with acute or convalescent COVID-19.

V gene TRBV5-5 combines with J gene TRBJ2-5; possibly TRBD1 for D (5 bases). This CDR3 contains 12 residues. CDR1 is SGHKS, CDR2 YYEKEE, per germline (reference sequence). V was clipped by 4 bases and J by 3 bases, with 7 bases between them. This chain's CDR3 is CASSVGEETQYF. DNA of the CDR3: TGTGCCAGCAGCGTAGGGGAAGAGACCCAGTACTTC.

This sequence joins TRBV3-1 (or the pseudogene TRBV3-2) and TRBJ2-2; TRBD2 is a possible D gene (5 bases). The CDR3 consists of 15 residues. Germline lookup yields CDR1 LGHDT and CDR2 YNNKEL (reference sequence). V was trimmed by 3 bases and J by 7 bases, leaving 15 bases between them. DNA for the CDR3: TGTGCCAGCAGCCACACCGGGAACTGGAACGGGGAGCTGTTTTTT. This translates into CASSHTGNWNGELFF.

This clone has a single count. This sequence joins TRBV6-5 and TRBJ1-6; 9 bases are a match to TRBD1. V was clipped by 10 bases and J by 7 bases; unmatched bases: 5. Per germline, CDR1 MNHEY and CDR2 SVGAGI. The CDR3 has 13 residues. DNA of the CDR3: TGTGCCAACCGGGACAGGGCCAATTCACCCCTCCACTTT. It translates to CANRDRANSPLHF.

The chain uses TRBV10-1 and TRBJ2-2; D is possibly TRBD1 (7 bases). The V and J ends lost 5 bases and 1 base respectively, with 17 bases between them. CDR1 is WNHNN, CDR2 SYGVQD, per germline (reference sequence). This CDR3 comprises 17 residues. CDR3 in DNA: TGCGCCAGCAGTATTAGAGACAGGGAGGAGAACACCGGGGAGCTGTTTTTT. It yields the protein CASSIRDREENTGELFF.

The CDR3 spells CASSPTGGRSPLHF. CDR3 in DNA: TGTGCCAGCAGCCCGACAGGGGGCCGTTCACCCCTCCACTTT. The chain has TRBV7-3 and TRBJ1-6, with 10 positions matching TRBD1. Germline CDR1 is SGHTA and CDR2 is FQGTGA. J gave up 9 bases and V 5 bases, and 4 bases lay outside the gene matches. The CDR3 consists of 14 residues.

This clone was found once. The rearrangement links TRBV7-2 to TRBJ2-3; the match to TRBD2 covers 7 bases. Trimming at V came to 4 bases and at J to 0 bases, leaving 4 bases not matched to a gene. Per germline, CDR1 SGHTA and CDR2 FQGNSA. This CDR3 is built from 15 residues. The CDR3 sequence: CASSSGGTSTDTQYF. CDR3 bases: TGTGCCAGCAGCTCCGGGGGGACTAGCACAGATACGCAGTATTTT.

This clone was seen more than once but under ten times. The chain joins TRBV5-6 to TRBJ1-5; perhaps TRBD1 as D (5 bases). Germline CDR1 is SGHDT and CDR2 is YYEEEE. This CDR3 comprises 15 residues. Trimming shortened V by 3 bases and J by 3 bases, and 13 bases separated the two germline ends. The CDR3 protein is CASSYRMTDNQPQHF. CDR3 DNA sequence: TGTGCCAGCAGCTATCGGATGACAGACAATCAGCCCCAGCATTTT.

This clone appeared once. V gene TRBV6-5 combines with J gene TRBJ2-7; D perhaps matches TRBD1 (6 bases). Germline loops: CDR1 MNHEY, CDR2 SVGAGI. The CDR3 sequence is 14 residues long. Between the trimmed V and J ends, which lost 6 bases and 0 bases, there was a span of 12 bases. Here the CDR3 DNA reads TGTGCCAGCAGCTTCGCGGACAGCTCCTACGAGCAGTACTTC. Translating it yields CASSFADSSYEQYF.

The chain recombines TRBV3-1 (or the pseudogene TRBV3-2) with TRBJ1-1; D is perhaps TRBD1 (6 bases). CDR1 and CDR2 (germline): LGHDT, YNNKEL (reference sequence). The CDR3 length is 14 residues. Between the trimmed V and J ends, which lost 7 bases and 10 bases, there was a span of 22 bases. CDR3: CASTGGRGLKGAFF. The CDR3 DNA sequence: TGTGCCAGCACCGGGGGGAGGGGGTTGAAGGGAGCTTTCTTT.

The CDR3 is CASSLVRTGYDEQFF. CDR3 DNA: TGTGCCAGCAGCTTAGTTAGGACAGGGTACGATGAGCAGTTCTTC. The chain combines TRBV11-3 with TRBJ2-1, with 8 bases aligning to TRBD1. V lost 1 base to trimming and J lost 8 bases; unmatched junction nucleotides: 7. The CDR3 contains 15 residues. The germline V gene has CDR1 SGHNT and CDR2 YENEEA.

V gene TRBV5-1 combines with J gene TRBJ1-6; a possible D gene is TRBD1 (6 bases). V shed 7 bases and J shed 7 bases, with 15 bases lying between them. Germline CDR1 SGHRS, CDR2 YFSETQ. This CDR3 contains 14 residues. The CDR3 DNA reads as TGCGCCAGCCAACAGGGAATCGGGAATTCACCCCTCCACTTT. Its translation: CASQQGIGNSPLHF.

The chain has TRBV24-1 and TRBJ1-5, with TRBD1 matching 8 bases. Germline V gene data show CDR1 as KGHDR and CDR2 as SFDVKD. The trim removed 7 bases at V and 3 bases at J, leaving 7 bases unmatched. CDR3 size: 15 residues. CDR3 residues: CATSPTGEDNQPQHF. CDR3 coding DNA: TGTGCCACCAGCCCGACAGGGGAGGACAATCAGCCCCAGCATTTT.

The chain recombines TRBV11-2 with TRBJ2-5; maybe TRBD1 (5 bases). This CDR3 has 15 residues. V lost 1 base and J 2 bases, leaving 11 bases between the germline ends. The germline CDR1 and CDR2 sequences are SGHAT and FQNNGV. The CDR3 region has the DNA TGTGCCAGCAGCTTAGGTCAGGGTGGGCAAGAGACCCAGTACTTC. Encoded protein: CASSLGQGGQETQYF.

The chain uses TRBV29-1 and TRBJ2-7, with 7 bases aligning to TRBD1. Trimming cost V 7 bases and J 6 bases; bases outside gene matches: 12. The CDR3 is 13 residues long. Germline CDR1 reads SQVTM; CDR2 reads ANQGSEA. CDR3 loop: CSAAGTVDGEQYF. The CDR3 DNA reads as TGCAGCGCTGCCGGGACAGTCGATGGCGAGCAGTACTTC.

The chain links TRBV29-1 to TRBJ1-1; D is ambiguous. Trimming removed 4 bases at V and 5 bases at J, with 11 bases between. Germline CDR1 SQVTM, CDR2 ANQGSEA. The CDR3 consists of 12 residues. CDR3 DNA: TGCAGCGTTGGCCGGGGAAGTACTGAAGCTTTCTTT. Translated: CSVGRGSTEAFF.

The chain carries TRBV7-9 and TRBJ1-2; 12 bases match TRBD1. The J segment lost 6 bases and the V segment lost 3 bases, leaving 2 bases of the junction unmatched. The CDR3 length is 14 residues. Germline CDR1 is SEHNR and CDR2 is FQNEAQ (reference sequence). CDR3 region: CASSFGTGGDGYTF. DNA for the CDR3: TGTGCCAGCAGCTTCGGGACAGGGGGCGATGGCTACACCTTC.

The V and J genes are TRBV2 and TRBJ2-7, with TRBD1 matching 10 bases. Per germline, CDR1 SNHLY and CDR2 FYNNEI. V lost 4 bases, J lost 2 bases, and 5 bases stayed unmatched. This CDR3 comprises 15 residues. The CDR3 sequence is CASSGPGQGTYEQYF. Written as DNA, the CDR3 is TGTGCCAGCAGTGGCCCGGGACAGGGGACCTACGAGCAGTACTTC. Supplemented by reference TRBV2 and TRBJ2-7, the full variable domain reads EPEVTQTPSHQVTQMGQEVILRCVPISNHLYFYWYRQILGQKVEFLVSFYNNEISEKSEIFDDQFSVERPDGSNFTLKIRSTKLEDSAMYFCASSGPGQGTYEQYFGPGTRLTVT.

CDR3 in DNA: TGTGCCAGCAGTCCCAGAGGGGGCGTGTATGGCTACACCTTC. This encodes CASSPRGGVYGYTF. V is TRBV28 and J is TRBJ1-2, with 7 bases matching TRBD1. The germline V gene has CDR1 MDHEN and CDR2 SYDVKM. Trimming at V came to 5 bases and at J to 5 bases, leaving 8 bases not matched to a gene. The CDR3 has 14 residues.

The V and J genes are TRBV7-2 and TRBJ1-1; D remains ambiguous. Trimming stripped 0 bases from V and 2 bases from J, with 7 bases between. The CDR3 has 14 amino acids. CDR1 SGHTA and CDR2 FQGNSA come from the germline V gene. CDR3 in DNA: TGTGCCAGCAGCTTAGCTTTTGGCAACACTGAAGCTTTCTTT. It encodes CASSLAFGNTEAFF. The full variable domain, its missing parts supplied by reference TRBV7-2 and TRBJ1-1, is GAGVSQSPSNKVTEKGKDVELRCDPISGHTALYWYRQSLGQGLEFLIYFQGNSAPDKSGLPSDRFSAERTGGSVSTLTIQRTQQEDSAVYLCASSLAFGNTEAFFGQGTRLTVV.

Details on this clone: The same CDR3 can be traced to other DNA sequences in this sample. V is TRBV19 and J is TRBJ2-2; D may be TRBD1 (6 bases). Germline V gene lookup returns CDR1 LNHDA and CDR2 SQIVND (reference sequence). The CDR3 spans 13 residues. Trimming pared 4 bases from V and 5 bases from J, leaving 8 bases between. The CDR3 is CASSTQGTGELFF. The DNA of the CDR3 is TGTGCCAGTAGTACCCAGGGGACCGGGGAGCTGTTTTTT.

The J gene is TRBJ2-2, the V gene TRBV19, with 10 bases fitting TRBD2. V was pared by 3 bases and J by 5 bases, with 3 bases of the junction left unmatched. Germline CDR1 reads LNHDA; CDR2 reads SQIVND (reference sequence). The CDR3 is 15 residues long. CDR3 bases: TGTGCCAGTAGTATCAGCGGGGGGGTTACCGGGGAGCTGTTTTTT. Its protein is CASSISGGVTGELFF.

This sequence joins TRBV19 and TRBJ2-5; 7 bases line up with TRBD1. The CDR3 totals 18 residues. Germline trimming cut 4 bases from V and 5 bases from J; bases unmatched to any gene: 19. Germline CDR1 LNHDA, CDR2 SQIVND (reference sequence). The CDR3, as DNA: TGTGCCAGTAGTAGGGGATCAGGACAGGACCAACGTCCGGAGACCCAGTACTTC. It is translated as CASSRGSGQDQRPETQYF.

The chain joins TRBV5-6 to TRBJ2-5; D is perhaps TRBD2 (5 bases). V gave up 1 base and J gave up 5 bases, with 15 bases separating them. The CDR3 loop spans 15 amino acids. Germline assignment: CDR1 SGHDT and CDR2 YYEEEE. CDR3 DNA sequence: TGTGCCAGCAGCTTGTGGGCAGGACGGAGGGAGACCCAGTACTTC. Protein product: CASSLWAGRRETQYF.